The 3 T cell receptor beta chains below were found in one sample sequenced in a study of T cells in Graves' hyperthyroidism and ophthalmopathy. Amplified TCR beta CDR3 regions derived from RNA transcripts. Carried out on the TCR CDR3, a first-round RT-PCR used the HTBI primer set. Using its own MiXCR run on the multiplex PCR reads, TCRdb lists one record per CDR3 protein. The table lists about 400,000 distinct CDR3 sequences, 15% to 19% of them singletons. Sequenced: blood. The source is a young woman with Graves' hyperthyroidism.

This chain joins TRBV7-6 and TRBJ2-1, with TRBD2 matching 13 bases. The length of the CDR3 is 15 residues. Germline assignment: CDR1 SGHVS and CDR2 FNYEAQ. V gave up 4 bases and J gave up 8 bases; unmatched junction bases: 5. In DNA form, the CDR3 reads TGTGCCAGCAGCTCAGGACTAGCGGGAGTCTATGAGCAGTTCTTC. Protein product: CASSSGLAGVYEQFF.

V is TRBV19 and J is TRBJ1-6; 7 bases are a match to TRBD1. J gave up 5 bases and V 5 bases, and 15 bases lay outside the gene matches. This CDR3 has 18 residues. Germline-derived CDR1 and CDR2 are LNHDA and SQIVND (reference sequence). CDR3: CASSHRRDSVTDNSPLHF. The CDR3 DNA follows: TGTGCCAGTAGTCACCGCCGGGACAGCGTCACTGATAATTCACCCCTCCACTTT.

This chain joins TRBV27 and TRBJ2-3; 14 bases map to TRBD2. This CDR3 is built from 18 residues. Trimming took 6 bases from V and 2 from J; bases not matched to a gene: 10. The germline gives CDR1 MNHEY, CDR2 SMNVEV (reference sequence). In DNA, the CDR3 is TGTGCCAGCAGAACCCGGTGGGGACTAGCGGGAGACACAGATACGCAGTATTTT. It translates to CASRTRWGLAGDTDTQYF.